This TCR beta chain derives from a study of cytomegalovirus exposure and HLA in healthy donors. Use of 60 Vbeta and 13 Jbeta primers characterized the PCR. TCRdb's copy holds only in-frame clones and misses some; the assay was immunoSEQ multiplex PCR. Its clone listing holds under 120,000 clones. The length of the CDR3 is 15 residues. The germline gives CDR1 SGHNT, CDR2 YENEEA. The V gene lost 0 bases and the J gene lost 4 bases, with 13 bases spanning the gap. The rearrangement uses TRBV11-3 and TRBJ2-7; perhaps TRBD1 as D (6 bases). Sequenced sample: PBMCs. This clonotype originated in a man aged 50-59 years in good health and CMV-seronegative. CDR3 amino acids: CASSLDRGTIYEQYF. CDR3 nucleotides: TGTGCCAGCAGCTTAGATCGTGGGACAATTTACGAGCAGTACTTC.